These 27 T cell receptor beta chains were sequenced from one sample in a study of PD-1 blockade in classical Hodgkin lymphoma. Relapse was seen in all patients after autologous stem cell transplantation, and brentuximab vedotin exposure was variable. Method: immunoSEQ multiplex PCR; TCRdb's copy keeps in-frame clones and lacks some. The sample contains 15,000 to 20,000 clones, roughly 82% of which appear only once. The sequenced sample was peripheral blood mononuclear cells (PBMCs), obtained before the second cycle of nivolumab. The receptors shown here come from a human donor with classical Hodgkin lymphoma.

The chain combines TRBV28 with TRBJ1-1; D not resolved. The CDR3 sequence is 13 residues long. The germline V and J ends were trimmed by 5 bases and 0 bases, with 7 bases remaining between them. In germline, CDR1 is MDHEN, CDR2 SYDVKM. CDR3 nucleotides: TGTGCCAGCAGTCATAACATGAACACTGAAGCTTTCTTT. This encodes CASSHNMNTEAFF.

This sequence joins TRBV6-4 and TRBJ1-5, with 7 bases fitting TRBD1. This CDR3 is 18 amino acids long. After removal of 2 bases from V and 4 bases from J, the junction contained 14 bases not matched to a gene. Per germline, CDR1 MRHNA and CDR2 SNTAGT. The CDR3 coding sequence is TGTGCCAGCAGTGACCCCGACGGGGACAGCCCTTTTAATCAGCCCCAGCATTTT. Its protein product is CASSDPDGDSPFNQPQHF.

This chain uses TRBV13 with TRBJ1-3; D gene ambiguous. The length of the CDR3 is 15 residues. The V end was cut by 1 base, the J end by 0 bases, with 7 bases between. Germline V CDR1 and CDR2: PRHDT, FYEKMQ (reference sequence). The CDR3 nucleotides read TGTGCCAGCAGCTTAGTGGGCACCTCTGGAAACACCATATATTTT. Encoded protein: CASSLVGTSGNTIYF.

V usage is TRBV5-4 and J usage is TRBJ2-2; 9 bases line up with TRBD2. V lost 3 bases and J lost 3; bases outside the gene matches: 18. Per germline, CDR1 SGHNT and CDR2 YYREEE (reference sequence). CDR3 length: 20 amino acids. CDR3 DNA sequence: TGTGCCAGCAGCTCCCCGGCTAGCGGGGTTTCGTGGTCGTACACCGGGGAGCTGTTTTTT. It specifies CASSSPASGVSWSYTGELFF.

The chain recombines TRBV7-9 with TRBJ1-1; D gene unclear. The V gene lost 7 bases and the J gene lost 6 bases, with 9 bases spanning the gap. The CDR3 extends over 11 amino acids. Germline V lookup: CDR1 SEHNR, CDR2 FQNEAQ (reference sequence). This CDR3 is CASNREAEAFF. In nucleotides, the CDR3 is TGTGCCAGCAATCGAGAAGCTGAAGCTTTCTTT.

The chain employs TRBV30 and TRBJ1-5; possible D gene TRBD1, 5 bases. The CDR3 contains 15 residues. CDR1 and CDR2 from the germline V gene are GTSNPN and SVGIG (reference sequence). The V and J ends lost 1 base and 2 bases respectively, with 12 bases between them. Written as DNA, the CDR3 is TGTGCCTGGAGTGCGGGGGACTGGGGCAATCAGCCCCAGCATTTT. Its translation is CAWSAGDWGNQPQHF.

This clone was detected a few times. The J gene is TRBJ2-3, the V gene TRBV11-2; D is unresolved. The germline V and J ends were trimmed by 4 bases and 5 bases, with 10 bases remaining between them. Germline V lookup: CDR1 SGHAT, CDR2 FQNNGV. The CDR3 is 13 residues long. CDR3 sequence (DNA): TGTGCCAGCAGCTCCAGACCGGGAGATACGCAGTATTTT. Protein sequence: CASSSRPGDTQYF.

The chain couples TRBV5-1 to TRBJ2-1; TRBD1 matches 8 bases. Trimming removed 4 bases from V and 5 bases from J; junction bases left unmatched: 8. This CDR3 has 15 amino acids. Germline loops: CDR1 SGHRS, CDR2 YFSETQ. The CDR3 DNA follows: TGCGCCAGCAGCCCGGGGACAGGCAAGGACAATGAGCAGTTCTTC. Amino acid sequence: CASSPGTGKDNEQFF.

The chain links TRBV4-1 to TRBJ1-6, with TRBD1 matching 9 bases. CDR3 length: 16 amino acids. Germline CDR1 MGHRA, CDR2 YSYEKL. V lost 0 bases, J lost 6 bases, and 3 bases stayed unmatched. The CDR3 region has the DNA TGCGCCAGCAGCCAAGATAGGACAGGGGTTAATTCACCCCTCCACTTT. It codes for CASSQDRTGVNSPLHF.

The CDR3 DNA reads TGCGCCAGCACTCTAGCTTCAAACATTCAGTACTTC. Encoded protein: CASTLASNIQYF. The V gene is TRBV4-1, the J gene TRBJ2-4, with D tentatively TRBD2 (5 bases). Per germline, CDR1 MGHRA and CDR2 YSYEKL. This CDR3 has 12 amino acids. The ends were cut back, 7 bases at V and 6 bases at J, with 10 bases in the middle.

The chain combines TRBV7-9 with TRBJ2-2, with 12 bases identical to TRBD2. The junction had 13 bases not matched to a gene; V was cut back by 11 bases and J by 6 bases. The germline V gene has CDR1 SEHNR and CDR2 FQNEAQ (reference sequence). The CDR3 is 16 amino acids. The CDR3 DNA reads TGTGCCCGCCGGGAGACTAGCGGGGGCCCCCCCGGGGAGCTGTTTTTT. Its protein product is CARRETSGGPPGELFF.

V usage is TRBV30 and J usage is TRBJ2-7, with D maybe TRBD1 (6 bases). This CDR3 contains 17 residues. Per germline, CDR1 GTSNPN and CDR2 SVGIG (reference sequence). With 1 base removed from V and 3 bases from J, the gap between germline ends came to 22 bases. The CDR3, as DNA: TGTGCCTGGAGTGGGGGGCAGGTTAACTGGATTCTCTACGAGCAGTACTTC. Protein sequence: CAWSGGQVNWILYEQYF.

The V call is TRBV7-9, the J call TRBJ2-1, with D possibly TRBD1 on 6 matching bases. The germline gives CDR1 SEHNR, CDR2 FQNEAQ (reference sequence). The CDR3 totals 13 residues. Trimming pared 4 bases from V and 11 bases from J, leaving 15 bases between. CDR3 residues: CASSWMTDSQQFF. The CDR3 DNA follows: TGTGCCAGCAGCTGGATGACGGACAGCCAGCAGTTCTTC.

V gene TRBV19 combines with J gene TRBJ2-5; D gene ambiguous. V lost 6 bases and J lost 5, with 13 bases in between. Germline V gene sequence: CDR1 LNHDA, CDR2 SQIVND (reference sequence). The CDR3 length is 13 residues. DNA of the CDR3: TGTGCCAGTAGCTTCAATAAGGCGGAGACCCAGTACTTC. This sequence encodes CASSFNKAETQYF.

The chain has TRBV4-1 and TRBJ2-2, with D perhaps assigned TRBD1 or TRBD2 (5 bases each). The CDR3 sequence is 17 residues long. The V and J ends lost 1 base and 3 bases respectively, with 15 bases between them. The germline V gene has CDR1 MGHRA and CDR2 YSYEKL. CDR3 coding DNA: TGCGCCAGCAGCCAAGTATTAAGGGACGAGGACACCGGGGAGCTGTTTTTT. Protein product: CASSQVLRDEDTGELFF.

This rearrangement joins TRBV29-1 to TRBJ2-3, with 7 bases matching TRBD2. This CDR3 spans 15 amino acids. V lost 3 bases to trimming and J lost 2 bases; unmatched junction nucleotides: 8. In germline, CDR1 is SQVTM, CDR2 ANQGSEA. The CDR3 DNA reads TGCAGCGTTGATGGAGCGGGGATAGACACAGATACGCAGTATTTT. Translated: CSVDGAGIDTDTQYF.

The V call is TRBV6-4, the J call TRBJ2-3; 7 bases align to TRBD2. Trimming removed 5 bases from V and 2 bases from J; junction bases left unmatched: 10. This CDR3 region has 16 residues. CDR1 is MRHNA and CDR2 is SNTAGT in the germline V gene. In DNA form, the CDR3 reads TGTGCCAGCAGTTTCCAGGGTGGGAGGGCCACAGATACGCAGTATTTT. This translates into CASSFQGGRATDTQYF.

The chain links TRBV9 to TRBJ2-3; 12 bases are a match to TRBD2. The CDR3 loop spans 15 amino acids. The ends lost 3 bases at V and 7 bases at J; junction bases unmatched: 6. Per germline, CDR1 SGDLS and CDR2 YYNGEE. The CDR3 reads CASSELAGGLNTQYF. As DNA, the CDR3 is TGTGCCAGCAGCGAGCTAGCGGGGGGGCTAAATACGCAGTATTTT.

The chain uses TRBV6-4 and TRBJ2-1; D is ambiguous. The CDR3 has 15 residues. CDR1 MRHNA and CDR2 SNTAGT come from the germline V gene. The V end was cut by 6 bases, the J end by 0 bases, with 12 bases between. The DNA of the CDR3 is TGTGCCAGCAGCACGTCGTATAGCTCCTACAATGAGCAGTTCTTC. Translation: CASSTSYSSYNEQFF.

J is TRBJ2-3 and V is TRBV10-3; the D is unclear. The germline V gene encodes CDR1 ENHRY and CDR2 SYGVKD. Trimming took 10 bases from V and 0 from J, leaving 14 bases between them. This CDR3 region has 14 residues. Written as DNA, the CDR3 is TGTGCCACCATAGAGACAACTAGCACAGATACGCAGTATTTT. As protein: CATIETTSTDTQYF.

V is TRBV9 and J is TRBJ1-2; maybe TRBD1 (5 bases). This CDR3 is 15 amino acids long. Looked up from germline, CDR1 is SGDLS and CDR2 is YYNGEE. V shed 1 base and J shed 7 bases, with 17 bases lying between them. The CDR3 DNA reads as TGTGCCAGCAGCGTATCTGAGGGGCCCCTCTTTGGCTACACCTTC. It codes for CASSVSEGPLFGYTF.

The chain carries TRBV7-2 and TRBJ2-5; D uncertain. From germline, CDR1 is SGHTA and CDR2 FQGNSA. The length of the CDR3 is 13 residues. Trimming stripped 5 bases from V and 10 bases from J, with 17 bases between. The CDR3 nucleotides read TGTGCCAGCAGCCCGGTCCCCAACGGTGGCCAGTACTTC. Translated, it gives CASSPVPNGGQYF.

In DNA form, the CDR3 reads TGCGCCAGCAGCCAAGGCTACCCCCAGCATTTT. Its translation is CASSQGYPQHF. V and J are TRBV4-1 and TRBJ1-5; no firm D call. The CDR3 consists of 11 residues. V shed 1 base and J shed 10 bases, with 5 bases lying between them. Germline values: CDR1 MGHRA, CDR2 YSYEKL.

The J gene is TRBJ2-2, the V gene TRBV7-3, with a tentative D call TRBD2 (6 bases). Germline values: CDR1 SGHTA, CDR2 FQGTGA. The V end lost 2 bases, the J end lost 0 bases, and 10 bases lay between the germline ends. The CDR3 runs 16 residues. Here the CDR3 reads CASSLSGGSNTGELFF. The CDR3 DNA follows: TGTGCCAGCAGCTTATCTGGGGGGTCGAACACCGGGGAGCTGTTTTTT. Combining the CDR3 with reference TRBV7-3 and TRBJ2-2 gives the whole variable domain GAGVSQTPSNKVTEKGKYVELRCDPISGHTALYWYRQSLGQGPEFLIYFQGTGAADDSGLPNDRFFAVRPEGSVSTLKIQRTERGDSAVYLCASSLSGGSNTGELFFGEGSRLTVL.

This sequence joins TRBV18 and TRBJ1-1; D ambiguous. Germline V gives CDR1 KGHSH, CDR2 LQKENI. This CDR3 spans 16 amino acids. Trimming stripped 3 bases from V and 4 bases from J, with 18 bases between. The CDR3, as DNA: TGTGCCAGCTCACCGGGCCGGGCTTTTAGAGGCACTGAAGCTTTCTTT. Its translation: CASSPGRAFRGTEAFF.

This chain joins TRBV7-2 and TRBJ2-5; TRBD2 matches 14 bases. CDR3 size: 14 residues. From germline, CDR1 is SGHTA and CDR2 FQGNSA. V shed 1 base and J 11 bases; nucleotides not matched to a gene: 3. The CDR3 loop is CASSLGTSGGLQYF. CDR3 DNA sequence: TGTGCCAGCAGCTTAGGGACTAGCGGGGGGCTTCAGTACTTC.

V is TRBV11-3 and J is TRBJ2-2; TRBD1 matches at 8 bases. This CDR3 region has 16 residues. V lost 3 bases and J lost 3; bases outside the gene matches: 6. The germline V gene encodes CDR1 SGHNT and CDR2 YENEEA. The CDR3 DNA follows: TGTGCCAGCAGCTTTGTGCGACAGGGGTACACCGGGGAGCTGTTTTTT. Its protein product is CASSFVRQGYTGELFF.